These 20 T cell receptor beta chains share one sample of origin, sequenced in a study of molecular identifiers for immune sequencing clone quantification. TCRdb redid the calling of the PCR reads with MiXCR, one entry per CDR3 protein. The sample has around 460,000 distinct CDR3 sequences; about a fifth are singletons. The specimen sequenced was naive CD8+ T cells from blood, with Jurkat cell RNA spiked in. Subset described: FACS-sorted CD8+CD4-CCR7+CD45RA+ naive T cells. Receptor source: a human donor in good health. Some libraries in this study had Jurkat cell RNA spiked in.

This clonotype was seen repeatedly, ten times or more. The chain couples TRBV20-1 to TRBJ2-3, with D perhaps TRBD2 (5 bases). CDR3 length: 13 amino acids. Per germline, CDR1 DFQATT and CDR2 SNEGSKA (reference sequence). V dropped 4 bases and J dropped 4 bases, with 12 bases sitting between them. The CDR3 DNA reads as TGCAGTGCTACGTCTCCGGGGTCAGATACGCAGTATTTT. Amino acids: CSATSPGSDTQYF.

Worth noting for this clonotype: A read error is possible here, since a much larger clone lies one base away. V is TRBV9 and J is TRBJ1-2, with a possible D match to TRBD1 (6 bases). The CDR3 runs to 16 residues. The germline V gene encodes CDR1 SGDLS and CDR2 YYNGEE. The CDR3 protein is CASSVGPPGANYGYAF. The CDR3 DNA sequence: TGTGCCAGCAGCGTAGGTCCCCCAGGGGCCAACTATGGCTACGCCTTC.

In its sample, this clonotype was seen a few times. A read error may produce the germline difference seen at one junction end. The chain has TRBV9 and TRBJ1-1; D not certain. The CDR3 is made up of 14 amino acids. The germline gives CDR1 SGDLS, CDR2 YYNGEE. DNA of the CDR3: TGCGCCAGCAGCCGCCGTTCCCAAAACACTGAAGCTTTCTTT. Translating it yields CASSRRSQNTEAFF.

V is TRBV5-5 and J is TRBJ2-1; TRBD2 matches 10 bases. The CDR3 loop spans 16 amino acids. Germline CDR1 and CDR2: SGHKS and YYEKEE (reference sequence). V gave up 0 bases and J gave up 9 bases; unmatched junction bases: 9. This chain's CDR3 is CASSLEGAGGPFEQFF. CDR3 DNA: TGTGCCAGCAGCTTGGAGGGAGCGGGGGGGCCCTTTGAGCAGTTCTTC.

In this sample, this clonotype turned up many times. The rearrangement joins TRBV7-9 to TRBJ2-2; no clear D. V gave up 10 bases and J gave up 6 bases, with 9 bases separating them. The CDR3 sequence is 11 residues long. Germline V CDR1 and CDR2: SEHNR, FQNEAQ (reference sequence). The CDR3 DNA reads TGTGCCACAGTACAGTCCGGGGAGCTGTTTTTT. Translation gives CATVQSGELFF.

This clonotype appeared a few times. The V call is TRBV19, the J call TRBJ1-3; TRBD1 might be the D (5 bases). The CDR3 is 12 amino acids. Germline V gene sequence: CDR1 LNHDA, CDR2 SQIVND (reference sequence). V lost 7 bases, J lost 9 bases, and 13 bases lay in between. The CDR3 nucleotides read TGTGCCAGTAAAAGCCTGGGGGGCACCATATATTTT. It is translated as CASKSLGGTIYF.

The chain employs TRBV6-6 and TRBJ1-4, with a tentative D call TRBD1 (6 bases). V lost 7 bases and J 0 bases, leaving 12 bases between the germline ends. The CDR3 loop spans 15 amino acids. The V gene's germline CDR1 is MNHNY and CDR2 SVGAGI (reference sequence). CDR3 loop: CASTYREATNEKLFF. The CDR3 region has the DNA TGTGCCAGCACCTACAGGGAGGCAACTAATGAAAAACTGTTTTTT.

Ten or more counts support this clonotype. The CDR3 reads CASTNRPGHTGELFF. The CDR3 DNA reads TGTGCCAGCACGAATCGCCCGGGACACACCGGGGAGCTGTTTTTT. The chain uses TRBV6-2 or TRBV6-3 and TRBJ2-2; D assignment may be TRBD1 or TRBD2 (5 bases each). V was clipped by 7 bases and J by 3 bases, with 15 bases between them. CDR1 is MNHEY, CDR2 SVGEGT, per germline. CDR3 length: 15 amino acids.

This clonotype appeared many times. This chain joins TRBV9 and TRBJ2-3; 7 bases map to TRBD1. V was pared by 3 bases and J by 0 bases, with 10 bases of the junction left unmatched. The germline CDR1 and CDR2 sequences are SGDLS and YYNGEE. The CDR3 has 17 amino acids. CDR3 amino acids: CASSARQGRSSTDTQYF. DNA of the CDR3: TGTGCCAGCAGCGCCAGACAGGGAAGATCTAGCACAGATACGCAGTATTTT.

This clonotype was recorded many times. V is TRBV27 and J is TRBJ1-4, with D perhaps matching TRBD1 (5 bases). Trimming took 2 bases from V and 5 from J, leaving 15 bases between them. Germline V gene data show CDR1 as MNHEY and CDR2 as SMNVEV (reference sequence). This CDR3 has 16 amino acids. The CDR3 DNA reads as TGTGCCAGCAGTTTAGGGGCAACCGCAAGAAATGAAAAACTGTTTTTT. Amino acid sequence: CASSLGATARNEKLFF.

The chain carries TRBV27 and TRBJ2-2; D possibly corresponds to TRBD2 (5 bases). The CDR3 loop spans 16 amino acids. Germline V gene lookup returns CDR1 MNHEY and CDR2 SMNVEV (reference sequence). Deletions cut 2 bases from V and 4 bases from J, with 14 bases between. CDR3 protein: CASSLTGVEGTGELFF. The CDR3 region has the DNA TGTGCCAGCAGTTTAACTGGAGTCGAGGGCACCGGGGAGCTGTTTTTT.

In its sample, this clonotype was seen a few times. This sequence joins TRBV4-3 and TRBJ2-7; 8 positions match TRBD1. The CDR3 consists of 15 residues. With V trimmed by 3 bases and J by 4 bases, 8 bases remained unmatched. Germline assignment: CDR1 LGHNA and CDR2 YSLEER. The CDR3 coding sequence is TGCGCCAGCAGCCAGGATCATACAGGGGGATACGAGCAGTACTTC. The encoded protein is CASSQDHTGGYEQYF.

On this clonotype itself: A much larger clone differs by one base, so this may be a read error. The chain uses TRBV11-2 and TRBJ2-1; D is uncertain. The germline V gene has CDR1 SGHAT and CDR2 FQNNGV. This CDR3 is 11 amino acids long. Trimming took 8 bases from V and 8 from J, leaving 10 bases between them. In DNA, the CDR3 is TGTGCCAGCGGCCTTAACTATGAGCAGTTCTTC. Its protein product is CASGLNYEQFF. Together with reference TRBV11-2 and TRBJ2-1, the CDR3 gives the full variable domain: EAGVAQSPRYKIIEKRQSVAFWCNPISGHATLYWYQQILGQGPKLLIQFQNNGVVDDSQLPKDRFSAERLKGVDSTLKIQPAKLEDSAVYLCASGLNYEQFFGPGTRLTVL.

This clonotype was seen only a few times. One end of the junction is discordant with germline, which a read error may explain. The J gene is TRBJ2-7, the V gene TRBV5-1, with no clear D. This CDR3 is 13 amino acids long. Germline lookup yields CDR1 SGHRS and CDR2 YFSETQ. The CDR3 sequence is CAGSVGPYYEQYF. The CDR3 DNA is TGCGCCGGCAGCGTAGGCCCTTACTACGAGCAGTACTTC.

This chain links TRBV10-3 with TRBJ1-5; D unresolved. Between the trimmed V and J ends, which lost 0 bases and 4 bases, there was a span of 10 bases. This CDR3 comprises 15 residues. Germline CDR1 and CDR2: ENHRY and SYGVKD. CDR3 sequence: CAISESEGTNQPQHF. CDR3 coding DNA: TGTGCCATCAGTGAGTCGGAGGGAACAAATCAGCCCCAGCATTTT.

This clonotype has just a few counts. The chain couples TRBV10-3 to TRBJ1-1; the D gene is possibly TRBD1 (5 bases). Trimming shortened V by 2 bases and J by 0 bases, and 10 bases separated the two germline ends. Per the germline V gene, CDR1 is ENHRY and CDR2 is SYGVKD. The CDR3 spans 15 residues. CDR3 in amino acids: CAISETGQVNTEAFF. The CDR3 nucleotides read TGTGCCATCAGTGAGACAGGACAAGTGAACACTGAAGCTTTCTTT.

The J gene is TRBJ2-3, the V gene TRBV9; D is perhaps TRBD2 (5 bases). V lost 6 bases and J 1 base, leaving 15 bases between the germline ends. Germline CDR1 is SGDLS and CDR2 is YYNGEE. The CDR3 is 15 amino acids. The CDR3 DNA reads as TGTGCCAGCAACAGTGAAGTCGGGGGCACAGATACGCAGTATTTT. Its protein is CASNSEVGGTDTQYF.

V and J are TRBV6-1 and TRBJ2-5; D call uncertain. The CDR3 sequence is 16 residues long. Trimming removed 1 base at V and 0 bases at J, with 12 bases between. Looked up from germline, CDR1 is MNHNS and CDR2 is SASEGT. The CDR3 coding sequence is TGTGCCAGCAGTGAAGGGACCATCCCGTACCAAGAGACCCAGTACTTC. This sequence encodes CASSEGTIPYQETQYF.

A note on this clonotype: With a much larger clone just one base away, this may be a read error. The chain couples TRBV28 to TRBJ2-7; 7 nucleotides agree with TRBD2. Per the germline V gene, CDR1 is MDHEN and CDR2 is SYDVKM. Trimming took 8 bases from V and 3 from J; bases not matched to a gene: 10. This CDR3 comprises 14 residues. CDR3 DNA sequence: TGTGCCAGCGGTGAGCCGACTAGCATCTACGAGCAGTACTTC. It specifies CASGEPTSIYEQYF.

About this clonotype: A much larger clone lies a single base off, so this may be a read error. The chain combines TRBV6-5 with TRBJ2-7; perhaps TRBD1 as D (6 bases). Per germline, CDR1 MNHEY and CDR2 SVGAGI. The CDR3 covers 14 residues. The CDR3 reads CANSYTRTAYEQYF. Here the CDR3 DNA reads TGTGCCAACAGTTACACCCGGACAGCCTACGAGCAGTACTTC.